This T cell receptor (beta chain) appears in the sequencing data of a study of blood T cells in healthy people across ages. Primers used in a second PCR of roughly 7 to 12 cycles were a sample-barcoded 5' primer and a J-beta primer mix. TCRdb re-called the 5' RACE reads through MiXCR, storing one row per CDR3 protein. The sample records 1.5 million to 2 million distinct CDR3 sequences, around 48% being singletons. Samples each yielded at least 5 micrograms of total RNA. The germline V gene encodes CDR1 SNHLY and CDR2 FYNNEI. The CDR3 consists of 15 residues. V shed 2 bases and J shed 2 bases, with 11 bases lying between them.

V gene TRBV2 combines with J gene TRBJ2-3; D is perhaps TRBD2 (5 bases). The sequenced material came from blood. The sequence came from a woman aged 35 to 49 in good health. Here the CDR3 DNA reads TGTGCCAGCAGTGAAAATGGACTTCCCACAGATACGCAGTATTTT. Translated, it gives CASSENGLPTDTQYF.